The 27 T cell receptor beta chains below were found in one sample sequenced in a study of cytomegalovirus exposure and HLA in healthy donors. Use of 60 Vbeta and 13 Jbeta primers characterized the PCR. Assay used: immunoSEQ multiplex PCR; TCRdb lists only in-frame clones, some missing. The sample holds some 190,000 clones, 77% seen once. The sample taken for sequencing was PBMCs. The origin of the receptors is a woman in her twenties or thirties in good health and CMV-seropositive.

This chain joins TRBV6-6 and TRBJ2-1; TRBD1 is a possible D gene (5 bases). Germline values: CDR1 MNHNY, CDR2 SVGAGI (reference sequence). V was pared by 6 bases and J by 12 bases, with 15 bases between. The CDR3 has 12 amino acids. For the CDR3, the DNA is TGTGCCAGCAGCCAAGGCCTTAGGGGGCAGTTCTTC. Its protein is CASSQGLRGQFF.

This sequence joins TRBV7-2 and TRBJ1-1; D is uncertain. V dropped 4 bases and J dropped 7 bases, with 13 bases sitting between them. The germline V gene has CDR1 SGHTA and CDR2 FQGNSA. There are 13 residues in the CDR3. The CDR3 spells CASSSRPFDEAFF. CDR3 nucleotide sequence: TGTGCCAGCAGCTCGAGGCCCTTTGATGAAGCTTTCTTT. The variable domain in full, with the rest retrieved from reference TRBV7-2 and TRBJ1-1, is GAGVSQSPSNKVTEKGKDVELRCDPISGHTALYWYRQSLGQGLEFLIYFQGNSAPDKSGLPSDRFSAERTGGSVSTLTIQRTQQEDSAVYLCASSSRPFDEAFFGQGTRLTVV.

This chain connects TRBV30 to TRBJ1-5; TRBD1 matches 9 bases. The germline gives CDR1 GTSNPN, CDR2 SVGIG (reference sequence). CDR3 size: 18 residues. After removal of 0 bases from V and 2 bases from J, the junction contained 11 bases not matched to a gene. In DNA, the CDR3 is TGTGCCTGGAGTGTACGCGGGACAGGGTGGGGAGGCAATCAGCCCCAGCATTTT. As protein: CAWSVRGTGWGGNQPQHF.

In its sample, this clone was seen a few times. V is TRBV9 and J is TRBJ1-3; 9 nucleotides match TRBD1. Germline trimming cut 2 bases from V and 2 bases from J; bases unmatched to any gene: 5. Germline-derived CDR1 and CDR2 are SGDLS and YYNGEE. The CDR3 has 16 amino acids. Written as DNA, the CDR3 is TGTGCCAGCAGCGTGAGCGGGACAGGGACTGGAAACACCATATATTTT. The encoded protein is CASSVSGTGTGNTIYF.

The chain recombines TRBV30 with TRBJ1-1; unclear D gene. The germline gives CDR1 GTSNPN, CDR2 SVGIG (reference sequence). The V end was cut by 7 bases, the J end by 2 bases, with 14 bases between. The CDR3 loop spans 13 amino acids. The CDR3 nucleotides are TGTGCCTCCTCCGGGTCGGTTAACACTGAAGCTTTCTTT. This sequence encodes CASSGSVNTEAFF.

This clone has a handful of counts. The V call is TRBV7-2, the J call TRBJ1-5, with D uncertain. V gave up 2 bases and J gave up 9 bases, with 8 bases separating them. Germline assignment: CDR1 SGHTA and CDR2 FQGNSA. The CDR3 has 12 amino acids. The CDR3 protein is CASSLNAGPQHF. The CDR3 DNA is TGTGCCAGCAGCTTAAACGCCGGGCCCCAGCATTTT.

A remark on this clone: At one of its ends the junction is not consistent with the germline gene, which may arise from a read error. This chain uses TRBV11-2 with TRBJ1-1; 7 nucleotides line up with TRBD1. Germline V gives CDR1 SGHAT, CDR2 FQNNGV. This CDR3 comprises 15 residues. The CDR3 loop reads CASNLGGRVDTEAFF. CDR3 DNA: TGTGCCAGCAACTTAGGGGGCAGGGTGGACACTGAAGCTTTCTTT. Variable domain in full (rest from reference TRBV11-2 and TRBJ1-1): EAGVAQSPRYKIIEKRQSVAFWCNPISGHATLYWYQQILGQGPKLLIQFQNNGVVDDSQLPKDRFSAERLKGVDSTLKIQPAKLEDSAVYLCASNLGGRVDTEAFFGQGTRLTVV.

This clone was detected only a few times. The chain links TRBV5-6 to TRBJ2-7; 10 nucleotides match TRBD2. Germline lookup yields CDR1 SGHDT and CDR2 YYEEEE. Germline trimming cut 0 bases from V and 7 bases from J; bases unmatched to any gene: 10. The CDR3 consists of 16 residues. DNA of the CDR3: TGTGCCAGCAGCTTGGAGTGGAGCGGGAGGGCCCGGGAGCAGTACTTC. Translation: CASSLEWSGRAREQYF.

The V gene is TRBV30, the J gene TRBJ1-5, with D perhaps matching TRBD1 (5 bases). The CDR3 extends over 13 amino acids. Trimming took off 1 base at V and 8 bases at J, with 12 bases between the two ends. CDR1 and CDR2 (germline): GTSNPN, SVGIG (reference sequence). CDR3 nucleotide sequence: TGTGCCTGGAGTGAACAGGCGGTCGAGCCCCAGCATTTT. Translating it yields CAWSEQAVEPQHF.

The chain joins TRBV9 to TRBJ2-7; TRBD2 is a possible D gene (6 bases). CDR3 length: 14 amino acids. CDR1 SGDLS and CDR2 YYNGEE come from the germline V gene. V was trimmed by 3 bases and J by 4 bases, leaving 14 bases between them. CDR3 bases: TGTGCCAGCAGCGCCCAGGGACTCACTTACGAGCAGTACTTC. This gives the protein CASSAQGLTYEQYF.

This clone was observed a few times. The chain links TRBV27 to TRBJ2-3, with 9 nucleotides matching TRBD2. Trimming took 1 base from V and 6 from J; bases not matched to a gene: 5. Germline CDR1 is MNHEY and CDR2 is SMNVEV (reference sequence). The CDR3 covers 15 residues. In DNA, the CDR3 is TGTGCCAGCAGTTTATATTTAGCGGGAGTGGATACGCAGTATTTT. Amino acids: CASSLYLAGVDTQYF.

The chain links TRBV19 to TRBJ1-2; perhaps TRBD1 as D (5 bases). CDR1 and CDR2 (germline): LNHDA, SQIVND (reference sequence). V was trimmed by 0 bases and J by 4 bases, leaving 15 bases between them. The CDR3 totals 16 residues. CDR3 protein: CASSIDLRQSSYGYTF. The CDR3 DNA reads as TGTGCCAGTAGTATAGATCTTAGACAGTCGAGCTATGGCTACACCTTC.

The chain is built from TRBV19 and TRBJ2-1; 10 nucleotides align to TRBD2. The V gene's germline CDR1 is LNHDA and CDR2 SQIVND (reference sequence). The CDR3 contains 15 residues. Unmatched junction bases numbered 2, after V lost 6 bases and J lost 0 bases. CDR3 sequence (DNA): TGTGCCAGTAGGCGGACTAGCGGCTCCTACAATGAGCAGTTCTTC. This gives the protein CASRRTSGSYNEQFF.

This clone has just a few counts. The V call is TRBV4-2, the J call TRBJ2-3, with 12 bases lining up with TRBD2. The germline gives CDR1 LGHNA, CDR2 YNFKEQ. This CDR3 region has 17 residues. The V segment lost 3 bases and the J segment 1 base; nucleotides outside the gene matches: 5. CDR3 DNA sequence: TGTGCCAGCAGCCACCCTAGCGGGGGGGCACGCACAGATACGCAGTATTTT. This sequence encodes CASSHPSGGARTDTQYF.

The gene calls are TRBV5-5 and TRBJ1-1; 7 bases align to TRBD1. The CDR3 loop spans 15 amino acids. V shed 3 bases, J shed 4 bases, and the junction held 9 bases outside the gene matches. Germline V gives CDR1 SGHKS, CDR2 YYEKEE (reference sequence). CDR3 nucleotides: TGTGCCAGCAGCTACCAGACAGGGTTTGGCACTGAAGCTTTCTTT. Protein product: CASSYQTGFGTEAFF. The entire variable domain, with the rest obtained from reference TRBV5-5 and TRBJ1-1, is as follows: DAGVTQSPTHLIKTRGQQVTLRCSPISGHKSVSWYQQVLGQGPQFIFQYYEKEERGRGNFPDRFSARQFPNYSSELNVNALLLGDSALYLCASSYQTGFGTEAFFGQGTRLTVV.

This chain joins TRBV29-1 and TRBJ2-1, with 7 positions matching TRBD2. CDR3 length equals 14 residues. Germline V CDR1 and CDR2: SQVTM, ANQGSEA. CDR3 nucleotides: TGCACCGCCCTGGGCGGGAGAAGTTACAATGAGCAGTTCTTC. Encoded protein: CTALGGRSYNEQFF.

This chain connects TRBV7-2 to TRBJ2-7; 11 bases align to TRBD2. The CDR3 is 14 residues long. CDR1 is SGHTA, CDR2 FQGNSA, per germline. V was clipped by 6 bases and J by 6 bases; unmatched bases: 7. The CDR3 DNA reads TGTGCCAGCAGATTTAGCGGGGGGGCAAGCGAGCAGTACTTC. Protein: CASRFSGGASEQYF.

In its sample, this clone was seen a few times. The chain links TRBV4-1 to TRBJ2-3; 7 nucleotides align to TRBD1. J lost 6 bases, V lost 4 bases, and 4 bases had no gene match. This CDR3 contains 13 residues. In germline, CDR1 is MGHRA, CDR2 YSYEKL. CDR3 bases: TGCGCCAGCAGCCGAGGGGGCCGTGATACGCAGTATTTT. It codes for CASSRGGRDTQYF.

The V and J genes are TRBV9 and TRBJ1-1; 7 bases line up with TRBD1. The CDR3 is 15 residues long. Germline lookup yields CDR1 SGDLS and CDR2 YYNGEE. J was trimmed by 4 bases and V by 0 bases; bases with no gene match: 6. The CDR3 DNA reads as TGTGCCAGCAGCGTAGATCCCACAGGGGCCACTGAAGCTTTCTTT. Residues: CASSVDPTGATEAFF.

The V call is TRBV28, the J call TRBJ1-5; 7 bases align to TRBD1. Losses at the gene ends were 4 bases for V and 2 bases for J; bases not matched to a gene: 5. Germline-derived CDR1 and CDR2 are MDHEN and SYDVKM. The CDR3 runs 15 residues. The DNA of the CDR3 is TGTGCCAGCAGTTCGGCCACAGGGGGCAATCAGCCCCAGCATTTT. Encoded protein: CASSSATGGNQPQHF.

This clone has a single count. The chain links TRBV14 to TRBJ1-1, with D tentatively TRBD1 (5 bases). Trimming cost V 3 bases and J 8 bases, with 10 bases left between them. The germline gives CDR1 SGHDN, CDR2 FVKESK. The length of the CDR3 is 12 residues. This CDR3 reads CASSQYRYEAFF. The CDR3 DNA is TGTGCCAGCAGCCAGTACAGGTACGAAGCTTTCTTT.

CDR3 protein: CASSDGQQTSTDTQYF. The CDR3 DNA sequence: TGCGCCAGCAGCGATGGACAGCAAACTAGCACAGATACGCAGTATTTT. The chain combines TRBV5-1 with TRBJ2-3; D is possibly TRBD1 (6 bases). V shed 4 bases and J shed 0 bases, with 15 bases lying between them. The CDR3 length is 16 residues. Looked up from germline, CDR1 is SGHRS and CDR2 is YFSETQ.

V is TRBV10-3 and J is TRBJ2-7, with a possible D match to TRBD1 (5 bases). V was clipped by 0 bases and J by 4 bases, with 13 bases between them. The length of the CDR3 is 15 residues. CDR1 is ENHRY and CDR2 is SYGVKD in the germline V gene. This chain's CDR3 is CAISESGQGIYEQYF. As DNA, the CDR3 is TGTGCCATCAGTGAGTCGGGGCAGGGCATATACGAGCAGTACTTC.

J is TRBJ1-1 and V is TRBV25-1; 9 bases fit TRBD1. Per germline, CDR1 MGHDK and CDR2 SYGVNS. CDR3 length: 12 residues. V shed 5 bases and J 11 bases; nucleotides not matched to a gene: 6. The CDR3 coding sequence is TGTGCCAGCAGTTTACAGGGGGCGGGTGCTTTCTTT. Translated: CASSLQGAGAFF.

Here the CDR3 reads CASSETSGDGGELFF. For the CDR3, the DNA is TGTGCCAGCAGCGAAACTAGCGGGGACGGCGGGGAGCTGTTTTTT. This sequence joins TRBV5-6 and TRBJ2-2, with TRBD2 matching 10 bases. The V segment lost 4 bases and the J segment 7 bases; nucleotides outside the gene matches: 7. CDR3 length: 15 residues. Germline loops: CDR1 SGHDT, CDR2 YYEEEE.

Here the CDR3 reads CASSYRRGEGNTIYF. CDR3 DNA sequence: TGTGCCAGCAGTTATAGGAGGGGAGAGGGAAACACCATATATTTT. The gene calls are TRBV6-6 and TRBJ1-3, with D perhaps TRBD1 (5 bases). Germline V gives CDR1 MNHNY, CDR2 SVGAGI (reference sequence). CDR3 size: 15 residues. The ends were cut back, 3 bases at V and 4 bases at J, with 13 bases in the middle.

Only a few counts were recorded for this clone. V gene TRBV27 combines with J gene TRBJ2-3, with 7 bases fitting TRBD2. Looked up from germline, CDR1 is MNHEY and CDR2 is SMNVEV (reference sequence). The CDR3 length is 15 residues. The J segment lost 5 bases and the V segment lost 2 bases, leaving 7 bases of the junction unmatched. The DNA of the CDR3 is TGTGCCAGCAGTTTACGAGGGACTAAGGAAGATACGCAGTATTTT. This sequence encodes CASSLRGTKEDTQYF.